The 18 T cell receptor beta chains listed next were all sequenced from one sample in a study of cytomegalovirus exposure and HLA in healthy donors. With 60 Vbeta and 13 Jbeta primers, the PCR was carried out. Sequenced by immunoSEQ multiplex PCR; TCRdb stores in-frame clones only, minus some. The sample holds some 200,000 clones, roughly four fifths seen once. Sample: PBMCs. Source of these receptors: a woman aged 45-60 years in good health and CMV-seropositive.

The rearrangement joins TRBV6-5 to TRBJ1-1, with a tentative D call TRBD1 (5 bases). Germline V gene lookup returns CDR1 MNHEY and CDR2 SVGAGI. V was clipped by 6 bases and J by 5 bases, with 10 bases between them. The length of the CDR3 is 12 residues. CDR3 sequence (DNA): TGTGCCAGCAGCCAGGGTCCTACTGAAGCTTTCTTT. Translation gives CASSQGPTEAFF.

J is TRBJ2-3 and V is TRBV18, with TRBD2 matching 7 bases. CDR3 size: 13 residues. J was trimmed by 6 bases and V by 0 bases; bases with no gene match: 0. Germline assignment: CDR1 KGHSH and CDR2 LQKENI. As DNA, the CDR3 is TGTGCCAGCTCACCACCCGGGGGGGATACGCAGTATTTT. Protein product: CASSPPGGDTQYF.

This chain uses TRBV9 with TRBJ2-3; TRBD1 might be the D (5 bases). Trimming removed 2 bases at V and 5 bases at J, with 6 bases between. The CDR3 is 12 residues long. Germline values: CDR1 SGDLS, CDR2 YYNGEE. The CDR3 bases are TGTGCCAGCAGCGTTGACAGAGATACGCAGTATTTT. This translates into CASSVDRDTQYF.

The chain combines TRBV7-9 with TRBJ1-4; 9 bases map to TRBD1. The junction had 5 bases not matched to a gene; V was cut back by 5 bases and J by 4 bases. This CDR3 contains 15 residues. CDR1 is SEHNR and CDR2 is FQNEAQ in the germline V gene (reference sequence). The CDR3 loop reads CASSIPTGGNEKLFF. The CDR3 bases are TGTGCCAGCAGCATACCGACAGGGGGTAATGAAAAACTGTTTTTT. The variable domain in full, with the rest retrieved from reference TRBV7-9 and TRBJ1-4, is DTGVSQNPRHKITKRGQNVTFRCDPISEHNRLYWYRQTLGQGPEFLTYFQNEAQLEKSRLLSDRFSAERPKGSFSTLEIQRTEQGDSAMYLCASSIPTGGNEKLFFGSGTQLSVL.

J is TRBJ2-3 and V is TRBV6-5; 8 nucleotides agree with TRBD2. V dropped 8 bases and J dropped 2; count of bases not matched to a gene: 9. The germline V gene encodes CDR1 MNHEY and CDR2 SVGAGI. The CDR3 contains 15 residues. CDR3 sequence (DNA): TGTGCCAGCGCCCGGGGGGGCCTAGACACAGATACGCAGTATTTT. Its protein product is CASARGGLDTDTQYF.

The V call is TRBV7-2, the J call TRBJ2-4, with 10 bases fitting TRBD1. Per the germline V gene, CDR1 is SGHTA and CDR2 is FQGNSA. The CDR3 runs 15 residues. Trimming at V came to 5 bases and at J to 2 bases, leaving 3 bases not matched to a gene. CDR3 residues: CASSRTGGTKNIQYF. In nucleotides, the CDR3 is TGTGCCAGCAGCAGGACAGGGGGAACCAAAAACATTCAGTACTTC.

The V and J genes are TRBV5-4 and TRBJ1-4; D may be TRBD1 (5 bases). V was pared by 0 bases and J by 13 bases, with 10 bases between. Germline assignment: CDR1 SGHNT and CDR2 YYREEE (reference sequence). This CDR3 region has 12 residues. CDR3 amino acids: CASSLERGGLFF. DNA for the CDR3: TGTGCCAGCAGCTTGGAGAGGGGAGGACTGTTTTTT.

The chain has TRBV7-3 and TRBJ2-1, with a possible D match to TRBD1 (5 bases). Germline V gives CDR1 SGHTA, CDR2 FQGTGA. The CDR3 totals 14 residues. The V and J ends lost 2 bases and 5 bases respectively, with 10 bases between them. DNA of the CDR3: TGTGCCAGCAGCTTAGGCAGGGATCACAATGAGCAGTTCTTC. Protein product: CASSLGRDHNEQFF.

The V and J genes are TRBV6-5 and TRBJ1-1; D is uncertain. The CDR3 extends over 12 amino acids. The V gene's germline CDR1 is MNHEY and CDR2 SVGAGI. V gave up 8 bases and J gave up 5 bases, with 12 bases separating them. CDR3 in amino acids: CASARGETEAFF. The DNA of the CDR3 is TGTGCCAGCGCCCGAGGAGAGACTGAAGCTTTCTTT.

Concerning this clone itself: This specimen includes other DNA sequences encoding the same CDR3. V gene TRBV9 combines with J gene TRBJ2-2; the match to TRBD2 covers 10 bases. CDR3 length: 15 residues. With 2 bases clipped from V and 5 bases from J, the junction kept 3 bases outside the gene matches. CDR1 and CDR2 (germline): SGDLS, YYNGEE. The CDR3 loop is CASSVGLARTGELFF. For the CDR3, the DNA is TGTGCCAGCAGCGTGGGACTAGCGCGGACCGGGGAGCTGTTTTTT.

The genes are TRBV7-9 and TRBJ2-5; D may be TRBD1 (6 bases). Germline CDR1 is SEHNR and CDR2 is FQNEAQ (reference sequence). This CDR3 has 17 amino acids. The V end lost 1 base, the J end lost 1 base, and 16 bases lay between the germline ends. CDR3 nucleotide sequence: TGTGCCAGCAGCTTAGGCGTCAGGGGACCCCCCCAAGAGACCCAGTACTTC. This translates into CASSLGVRGPPQETQYF.

V usage is TRBV6-6 and J usage is TRBJ1-1, with D maybe TRBD1 (6 bases). CDR3 size: 16 residues. Germline V gene data show CDR1 as MNHNY and CDR2 as SVGAGI (reference sequence). The V and J ends lost 5 bases and 1 base respectively, with 17 bases between them. The CDR3 loop reads CASSPTPWGPNTEAFF. In DNA form, the CDR3 reads TGTGCCAGCAGTCCTACCCCGTGGGGGCCGAACACTGAAGCTTTCTTT.

This clone was detected once. The genes are TRBV4-2 and TRBJ2-7, with TRBD2 matching over 15 bases. CDR3 length: 15 amino acids. Germline loops: CDR1 LGHNA, CDR2 YNFKEQ. J was trimmed by 11 bases and V by 5 bases; bases with no gene match: 10. The CDR3 coding sequence is TGTGCCAGCAGCTCCTCTGCCGGGACTAGCGGGGGGAAGTACTTC. It translates to CASSSSAGTSGGKYF.

This clone occurred once. CDR3 residues: CASSRGGPRDSPLHF. The CDR3, as DNA: TGTGCCAGCAGCCGAGGGGGACCCCGGGATTCACCCCTCCACTTT. The chain joins TRBV6-5 to TRBJ1-6; D is perhaps TRBD1 (6 bases). Germline V gene data show CDR1 as MNHEY and CDR2 as SVGAGI. Trimming shortened V by 6 bases and J by 8 bases, and 17 bases separated the two germline ends. This CDR3 spans 15 amino acids.

This clone was picked up a small number of times. This may arise from a read error, as a much more abundant clone is one base away. Additional DNA sequences in this sample encode the identical CDR3. The chain recombines TRBV9 with TRBJ2-1; 9 bases fit TRBD2. CDR3 length: 15 amino acids. Germline CDR1 SGDLS, CDR2 YYNGEE. The CDR3 DNA is TGTGCTAGCAGCATGCTAGCGGGACCTACGGATGAGCAGTTCTTC. Amino acid sequence: CASSMLAGPTDEQFF.

The V gene is TRBV28, the J gene TRBJ2-7, with D possibly matching TRBD2 (5 bases). Germline CDR1 and CDR2: MDHEN and SYDVKM. The CDR3 consists of 14 residues. V lost 6 bases, J lost 0 bases, and 12 bases lay in between. CDR3 nucleotides: TGTGCCAGCAGCCGGACTCAAAGCTCCTACGAGCAGTACTTC. It codes for CASSRTQSSYEQYF. Together with reference TRBV28 and TRBJ2-7, the CDR3 gives the full variable domain: DVKVTQSSRYLVKRTGEKVFLECVQDMDHENMFWYRQDPGLGLRLIYFSYDVKMKEKGDIPEGYSVSREKKERFSLILESASTNQTSMYLCASSRTQSSYEQYFGPGTRLTVT.

The gene calls are TRBV11-2 and TRBJ2-2, with 10 bases lining up with TRBD2. CDR1 and CDR2 from the germline V gene are SGHAT and FQNNGV. The CDR3 is 16 residues long. Trimming removed 6 bases from V and 0 bases from J; junction bases left unmatched: 4. Here the CDR3 reads CASSRTSGANTGELFF. CDR3 DNA sequence: TGTGCCAGCAGTAGGACTAGCGGAGCGAACACCGGGGAGCTGTTTTTT. Using reference TRBV11-2 and TRBJ2-2 for the parts outside the CDR3, the full variable domain is EAGVAQSPRYKIIEKRQSVAFWCNPISGHATLYWYQQILGQGPKLLIQFQNNGVVDDSQLPKDRFSAERLKGVDSTLKIQPAKLEDSAVYLCASSRTSGANTGELFFGEGSRLTVL.

The CDR3 DNA reads as TGTGCCAGCAGCGGAGGGGAGACCCAGTACTTC. Protein sequence: CASSGGETQYF. The V call is TRBV7-2, the J call TRBJ2-5, with a possible D match to TRBD2 (6 bases). The CDR3 extends over 11 amino acids. V lost 5 bases to trimming and J lost 5 bases, with 6 bases between them. Germline V gives CDR1 SGHTA, CDR2 FQGNSA.